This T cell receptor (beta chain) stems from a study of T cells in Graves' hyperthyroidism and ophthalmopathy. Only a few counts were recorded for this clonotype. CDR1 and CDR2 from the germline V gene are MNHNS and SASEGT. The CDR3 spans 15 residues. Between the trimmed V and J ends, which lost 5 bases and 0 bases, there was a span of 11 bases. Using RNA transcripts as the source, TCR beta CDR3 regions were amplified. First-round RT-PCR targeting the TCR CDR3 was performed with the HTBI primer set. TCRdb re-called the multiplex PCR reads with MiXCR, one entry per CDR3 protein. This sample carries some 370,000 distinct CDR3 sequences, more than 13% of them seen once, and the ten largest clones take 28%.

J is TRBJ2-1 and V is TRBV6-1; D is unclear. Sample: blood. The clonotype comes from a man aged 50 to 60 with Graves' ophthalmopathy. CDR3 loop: CASSPRLSSYNEQFF. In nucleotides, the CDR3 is TGTGCCAGCAGTCCGCGCCTGAGCTCCTACAATGAGCAGTTCTTC.